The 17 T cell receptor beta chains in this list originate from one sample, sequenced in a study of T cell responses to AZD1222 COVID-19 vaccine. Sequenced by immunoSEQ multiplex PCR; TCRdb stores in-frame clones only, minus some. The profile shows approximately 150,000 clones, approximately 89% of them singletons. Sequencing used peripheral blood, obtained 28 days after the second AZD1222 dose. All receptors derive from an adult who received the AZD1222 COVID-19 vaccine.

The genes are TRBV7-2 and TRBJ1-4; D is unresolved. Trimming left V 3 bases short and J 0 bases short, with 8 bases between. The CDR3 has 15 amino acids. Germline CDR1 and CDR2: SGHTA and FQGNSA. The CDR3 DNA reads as TGTGCCAGCAGCTTCCAGCCTGCAACTAATGAAAAACTGTTTTTT. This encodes CASSFQPATNEKLFF.

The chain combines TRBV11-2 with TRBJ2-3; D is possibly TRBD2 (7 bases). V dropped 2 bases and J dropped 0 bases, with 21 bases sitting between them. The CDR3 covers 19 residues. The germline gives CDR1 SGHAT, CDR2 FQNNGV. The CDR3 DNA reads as TGTGCCAGCAGCTTAAGGGGGGGAGGAGACCTTTTTAGCACAGATACGCAGTATTTT. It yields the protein CASSLRGGGDLFSTDTQYF.

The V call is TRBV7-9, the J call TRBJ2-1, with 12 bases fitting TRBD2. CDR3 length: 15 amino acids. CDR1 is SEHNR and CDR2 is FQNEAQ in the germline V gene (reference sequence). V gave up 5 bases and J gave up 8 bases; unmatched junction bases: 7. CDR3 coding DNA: TGTGCCAGCAGCCCACGACTAGCGGGAGTTGATGAGCAGTTCTTC. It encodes CASSPRLAGVDEQFF.

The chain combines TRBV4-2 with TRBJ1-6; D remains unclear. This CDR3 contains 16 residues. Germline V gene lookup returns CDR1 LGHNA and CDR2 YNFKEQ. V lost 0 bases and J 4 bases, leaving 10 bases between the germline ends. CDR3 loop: CASSQDRSGYNSPLHF. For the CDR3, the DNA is TGTGCCAGCAGCCAAGACCGGTCCGGATATAATTCACCCCTCCACTTT.

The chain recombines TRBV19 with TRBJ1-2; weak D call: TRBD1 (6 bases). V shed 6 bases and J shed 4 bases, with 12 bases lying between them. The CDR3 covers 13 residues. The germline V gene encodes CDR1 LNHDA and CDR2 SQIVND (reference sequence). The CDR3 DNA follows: TGTGCCAGTAGCACAGGGTCGGCCTATGGCTACACCTTC. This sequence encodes CASSTGSAYGYTF.

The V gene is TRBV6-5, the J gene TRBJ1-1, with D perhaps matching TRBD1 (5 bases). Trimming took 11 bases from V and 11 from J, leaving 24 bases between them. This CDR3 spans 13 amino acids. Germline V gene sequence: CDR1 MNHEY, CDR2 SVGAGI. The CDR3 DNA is TGTGCCTTAAGCGGGCGGGGAACCTCAGGGGCTTTCTTT. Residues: CALSGRGTSGAFF.

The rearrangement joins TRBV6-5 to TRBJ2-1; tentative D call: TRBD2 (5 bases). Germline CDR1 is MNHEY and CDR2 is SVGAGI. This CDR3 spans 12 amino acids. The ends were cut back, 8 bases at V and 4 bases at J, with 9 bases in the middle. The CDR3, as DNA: TGTGCCAGCTGCTCGGGGTACAATGAGCAGTTCTTC. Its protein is CASCSGYNEQFF.

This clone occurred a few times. CDR3 in DNA: TGCGCCAGCAGTCCCGGGACGGACTACGAGCAGTACTTC. This gives the protein CASSPGTDYEQYF. V is TRBV4-3 and J is TRBJ2-7; D may be TRBD1 or TRBD2 (5 bases each). This CDR3 region has 13 residues. Germline V gives CDR1 LGHNA, CDR2 YSLEER. The germline V and J ends were trimmed by 6 bases and 3 bases, with 12 bases remaining between them.

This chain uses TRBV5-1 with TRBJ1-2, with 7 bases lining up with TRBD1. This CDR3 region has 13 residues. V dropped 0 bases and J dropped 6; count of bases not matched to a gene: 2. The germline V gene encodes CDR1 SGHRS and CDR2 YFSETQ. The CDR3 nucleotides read TGCGCCAGCAGCTTGGGTCAGGGGGATGGCTACACCTTC. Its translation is CASSLGQGDGYTF. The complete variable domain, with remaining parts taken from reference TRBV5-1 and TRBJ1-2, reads KAGVTQTPRYLIKTRGQQVTLSCSPISGHRSVSWYQQTPGQGLQFLFEYFSETQRNKGNFPGRFSGRQFSNSRSEMNVSTLELGDSALYLCASSLGQGDGYTFGSGTRLTVV.

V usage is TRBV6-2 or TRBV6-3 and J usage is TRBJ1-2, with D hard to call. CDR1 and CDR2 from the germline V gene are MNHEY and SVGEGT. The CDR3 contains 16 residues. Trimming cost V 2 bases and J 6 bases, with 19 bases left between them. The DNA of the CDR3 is TGTGCCAGCAGTTACCTAAAGGTGGCGAGGTGGAATGGCTACACCTTC. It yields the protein CASSYLKVARWNGYTF.

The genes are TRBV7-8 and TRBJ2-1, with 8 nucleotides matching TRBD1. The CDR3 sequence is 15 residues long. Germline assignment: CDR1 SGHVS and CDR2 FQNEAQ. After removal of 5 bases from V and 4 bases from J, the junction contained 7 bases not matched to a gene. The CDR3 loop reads CASSIDRGVYNEQFF. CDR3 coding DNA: TGTGCCAGCAGCATAGACAGGGGCGTTTACAATGAGCAGTTCTTC.

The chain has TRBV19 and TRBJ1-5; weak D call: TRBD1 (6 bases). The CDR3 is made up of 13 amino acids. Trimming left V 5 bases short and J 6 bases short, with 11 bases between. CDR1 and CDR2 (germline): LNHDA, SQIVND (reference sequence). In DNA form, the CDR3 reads TGTGCCAGTAGTCGGGGGGGCCCTCAGCCCCAGCATTTT. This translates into CASSRGGPQPQHF.

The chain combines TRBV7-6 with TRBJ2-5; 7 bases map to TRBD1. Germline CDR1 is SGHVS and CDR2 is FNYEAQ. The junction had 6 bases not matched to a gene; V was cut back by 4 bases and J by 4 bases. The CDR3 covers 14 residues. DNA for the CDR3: TGTGCCAGCAGCTCCAGGGGGTTAGCAGAGACCCAGTACTTC. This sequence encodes CASSSRGLAETQYF.

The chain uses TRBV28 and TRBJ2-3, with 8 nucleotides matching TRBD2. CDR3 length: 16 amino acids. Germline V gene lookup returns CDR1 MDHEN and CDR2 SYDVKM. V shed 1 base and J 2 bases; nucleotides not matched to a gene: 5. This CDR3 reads CASSLYTSGHTDTQYF. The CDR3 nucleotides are TGTGCCAGCAGTTTATATACTAGCGGCCACACAGATACGCAGTATTTT. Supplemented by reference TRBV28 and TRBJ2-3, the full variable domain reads DVKVTQSSRYLVKRTGEKVFLECVQDMDHENMFWYRQDPGLGLRLIYFSYDVKMKEKGDIPEGYSVSREKKERFSLILESASTNQTSMYLCASSLYTSGHTDTQYFGPGTRLTVL.

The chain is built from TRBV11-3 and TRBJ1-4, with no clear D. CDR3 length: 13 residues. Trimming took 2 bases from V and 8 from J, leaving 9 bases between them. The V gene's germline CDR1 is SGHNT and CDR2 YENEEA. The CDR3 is CASSLSIGEKLFF. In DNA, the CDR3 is TGTGCCAGCAGCTTATCGATAGGAGAAAAACTGTTTTTT.

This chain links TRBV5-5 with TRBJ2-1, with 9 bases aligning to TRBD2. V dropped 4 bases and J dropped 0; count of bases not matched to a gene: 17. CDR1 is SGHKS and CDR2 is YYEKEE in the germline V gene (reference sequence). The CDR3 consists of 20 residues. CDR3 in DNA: TGTGCCAGCAGCACTGCGGTGGGTAGCGGGAGCCATAGCTCCTACAATGAGCAGTTCTTC. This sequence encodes CASSTAVGSGSHSSYNEQFF.

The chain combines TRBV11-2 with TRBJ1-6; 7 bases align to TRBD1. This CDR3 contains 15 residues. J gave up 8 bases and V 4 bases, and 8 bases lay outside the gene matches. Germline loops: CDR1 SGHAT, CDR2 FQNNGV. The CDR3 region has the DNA TGTGCCAGCAGCTACCGACAGGGAGGGTATTCACCCCTCCACTTT. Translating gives CASSYRQGGYSPLHF.